This T cell receptor (beta chain) was sequenced in a study of shared clonotypes between healthy human individuals. The data were produced by immunoSEQ multiplex PCR, yet TCRdb's version contains in-frame clones alone and is incomplete. Of 2 million to 2.5 million clones listed, 90% to 97% were seen once; the top ten hold more than 0.1%. Trimming removed 7 bases from V and 4 bases from J; junction bases left unmatched: 9. CDR1 and CDR2 from the germline V gene are LNHDA and SQIVND (reference sequence). The CDR3 sequence is 15 residues long. The receptor comes from a man aged 18 to 30 in good health. Sequencing used naive CD4+ T cells sorted from blood. Stated subset: CD45RA+ positively selected. The chain combines TRBV19 with TRBJ1-4; TRBD1 matches at 7 bases. DNA of the CDR3: TGTGCCAGTAAAACACAGGGGCTGTTTAATGAAAAACTGTTTTTT. It translates to CASKTQGLFNEKLFF. The full variable domain, its missing parts supplied by reference TRBV19 and TRBJ1-4, is DGGITQSPKYLFRKEGQNVTLSCEQNLNHDAMYWYRQDPGQGLRLIYYSQIVNDFQKGDIAEGYSVSREKKESFPLTVTSAQKNPTAFYLCASKTQGLFNEKLFFGSGTQLSVL.